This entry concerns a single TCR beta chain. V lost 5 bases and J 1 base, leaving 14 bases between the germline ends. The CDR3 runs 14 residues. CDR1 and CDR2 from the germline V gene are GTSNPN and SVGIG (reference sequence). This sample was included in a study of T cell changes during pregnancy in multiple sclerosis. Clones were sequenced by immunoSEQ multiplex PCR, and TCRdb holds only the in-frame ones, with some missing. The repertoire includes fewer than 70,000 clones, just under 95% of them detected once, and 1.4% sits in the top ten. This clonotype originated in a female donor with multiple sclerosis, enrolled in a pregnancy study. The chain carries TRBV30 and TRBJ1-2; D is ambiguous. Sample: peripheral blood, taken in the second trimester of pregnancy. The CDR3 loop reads CAWSPDSYNYGYTF. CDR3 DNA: TGTGCCTGGTCTCCGGACTCATATAACTATGGCTACACCTTC.